These 19 T cell receptor beta chains share one sample of origin, sequenced in a study of OX40 agonist ivuxolimab in advanced cancers. Sequenced by immunoSEQ multiplex PCR; TCRdb stores in-frame clones only, minus some. Found here are over 75,000 clones, under 95% of them singletons; the top ten hold approximately 0.43%. The sequencing used CD4+ or CD8+ T cells sorted from blood, collected in a trial of the OX40 agonist ivuxolimab. The receptors here all came from an adult with an advanced solid tumor such as melanoma, head and neck, liver or kidney cancer.

This chain links TRBV28 with TRBJ2-2; 9 nucleotides match TRBD2. The CDR3 totals 16 residues. Trimming took 6 bases from V and 7 from J; bases not matched to a gene: 12. The germline CDR1 and CDR2 sequences are MDHEN and SYDVKM. This CDR3 reads CASRKSGSGSVGELFF. DNA of the CDR3: TGTGCCAGCAGAAAGTCTGGTAGCGGGAGTGTCGGGGAGCTGTTTTTT.

V usage is TRBV2 and J usage is TRBJ1-1, with D uncertain. Germline assignment: CDR1 SNHLY and CDR2 FYNNEI. Trimming took 8 bases from V and 3 from J, leaving 7 bases between them. The CDR3 has 11 residues. The CDR3 sequence: CASRSDTEAFF. For the CDR3, the DNA is TGTGCCAGCCGATCAGACACTGAAGCTTTCTTT.

CDR3 loop: CASSLGDSYQETQYF. The DNA for the CDR3 is TGTGCCAGCAGCTTAGGGGACAGCTACCAAGAGACCCAGTACTTC. This chain links TRBV7-2 with TRBJ2-5; 7 positions agree with TRBD1. The V gene's germline CDR1 is SGHTA and CDR2 FQGNSA. The CDR3 has 15 amino acids. V lost 1 base, J lost 0 bases, and 2 bases stayed unmatched.

The chain is built from TRBV29-1 and TRBJ2-5; possible D gene TRBD1, 5 bases. Germline V CDR1 and CDR2: SQVTM, ANQGSEA. V dropped 4 bases and J dropped 5 bases, with 8 bases sitting between them. The CDR3 consists of 11 residues. In nucleotides, the CDR3 is TGCAGCGTTGGGGGCGCCGAGACCCAGTACTTC. Translating gives CSVGGAETQYF. Full variable domain (remainder filled in from reference TRBV29-1 and TRBJ2-5): SAVISQKPSRDICQRGTSLTIQCQVDSQVTMMFWYRQQPGQSLTLIATANQGSEATYESGFVIDKFPISRPNLTFSTLTVSNMSPEDSSIYLCSVGGAETQYFGPGTRLLVL.

The gene calls are TRBV28 and TRBJ2-7, with TRBD2 identical over 12 bases. The CDR3 has 15 amino acids. Losses at the gene ends were 7 bases for V and 2 bases for J; bases not matched to a gene: 6. The V gene's germline CDR1 is MDHEN and CDR2 SYDVKM. The CDR3 coding sequence is TGTGCCAGCATCGCTAGCGGGAGGGCCACCTACGAGCAGTACTTC. Translating it yields CASIASGRATYEQYF.

The V gene is TRBV19, the J gene TRBJ2-5, with TRBD1 as a possible D gene (6 bases). V was trimmed by 2 bases and J by 7 bases, leaving 14 bases between them. This CDR3 is 14 amino acids long. Germline-derived CDR1 and CDR2 are LNHDA and SQIVND (reference sequence). CDR3 bases: TGTGCCAGTAGTATAAACAGGGATAGATTGACCCAGTACTTC. Translation: CASSINRDRLTQYF. Looking up the rest from reference TRBV19 and TRBJ2-5 gives the full variable domain: DGGITQSPKYLFRKEGQNVTLSCEQNLNHDAMYWYRQDPGQGLRLIYYSQIVNDFQKGDIAEGYSVSREKKESFPLTVTSAQKNPTAFYLCASSINRDRLTQYFGPGTRLLVL.

The chain uses TRBV10-3 and TRBJ1-2, with TRBD1 as a possible D gene (6 bases). Trimming left V 5 bases short and J 0 bases short, with 16 bases between. The CDR3 length is 16 residues. The germline V gene encodes CDR1 ENHRY and CDR2 SYGVKD. CDR3 nucleotides: TGTGCCATCAGTCTCCCCTTGGACAGTACTAACTATGGCTACACCTTC. Amino acid sequence: CAISLPLDSTNYGYTF.

This clone was found once. This rearrangement joins TRBV6-1 to TRBJ2-7, with D perhaps TRBD2 (6 bases). This CDR3 contains 16 residues. The germline V gene has CDR1 MNHNS and CDR2 SASEGT. Trimming removed 0 bases from V and 2 bases from J, with 14 bases in between. Here the CDR3 DNA reads TGTGCCAGCAGTGAAGCTGGAGGGGCCACCACCTACGAGCAGTACTTC. It specifies CASSEAGGATTYEQYF.

The J gene is TRBJ2-1, the V gene TRBV4-2; 9 bases fit TRBD2. The CDR3 length is 17 residues. J was trimmed by 0 bases and V by 1 base; bases with no gene match: 4. Germline loops: CDR1 LGHNA, CDR2 YNFKEQ. CDR3 amino acids: CASSQVKAGGSYNEQFF. The CDR3 DNA reads as TGTGCCAGCAGCCAAGTGAAAGCGGGGGGCTCCTACAATGAGCAGTTCTTC.

CDR3 region: CASSLVSGFSGNTIYF. CDR3 nucleotide sequence: TGCGCCAGCAGCTTGGTTTCCGGATTCTCTGGAAACACCATATATTTT. This chain joins TRBV5-1 and TRBJ1-3, with D unresolved. Trimming shortened V by 0 bases and J by 0 bases, and 10 bases separated the two germline ends. The germline V gene has CDR1 SGHRS and CDR2 YFSETQ. The CDR3 has 16 residues. The entire variable domain, with the rest obtained from reference TRBV5-1 and TRBJ1-3, is as follows: KAGVTQTPRYLIKTRGQQVTLSCSPISGHRSVSWYQQTPGQGLQFLFEYFSETQRNKGNFPGRFSGRQFSNSRSEMNVSTLELGDSALYLCASSLVSGFSGNTIYFGEGSWLTVV.

The chain recombines TRBV11-3 with TRBJ2-7; the D gene could be TRBD1 or TRBD2 (5 bases each). The CDR3 sequence is 14 residues long. V shed 7 bases and J shed 3 bases, with 16 bases lying between them. The germline CDR1 and CDR2 sequences are SGHNT and YENEEA. CDR3 amino acids: CASTIRDGVYEQYF. Written as DNA, the CDR3 is TGTGCCAGCACCATCCGGGACGGAGTCTACGAGCAGTACTTC.

The chain joins TRBV6-5 to TRBJ2-7, with 10 bases identical to TRBD1. The CDR3 length is 15 residues. The V gene's germline CDR1 is MNHEY and CDR2 SVGAGI. The V and J ends lost 5 bases and 1 base, in that order; junction bases with no gene match: 5. The CDR3 bases are TGTGCCAGCAGTCGGGACAGGGGACGATCCTACGAGCAGTACTTC. This gives the protein CASSRDRGRSYEQYF.

The chain is built from TRBV15 and TRBJ1-6; 9 positions agree with TRBD1. The CDR3 is 16 residues long. From germline, CDR1 is LNHNV and CDR2 YYDKDF (reference sequence). Germline trimming cut 0 bases from V and 8 bases from J; bases unmatched to any gene: 5. CDR3 sequence: CATSRDGGTGYSPLHF. In DNA, the CDR3 is TGTGCCACCAGCAGAGATGGGGGGACAGGGTATTCACCCCTCCACTTT.

This chain connects TRBV11-3 to TRBJ2-7; D is tentatively TRBD1 or TRBD2 (5 bases each). The CDR3 totals 16 residues. Trimming pared 0 bases from V and 0 bases from J, leaving 12 bases between. CDR1 SGHNT and CDR2 YENEEA come from the germline V gene. The CDR3 reads CASSLESWGSSYEQYF. DNA for the CDR3: TGTGCCAGCAGCTTAGAGTCTTGGGGGAGCTCCTACGAGCAGTACTTC.

The chain carries TRBV12-5 and TRBJ2-5; tentative D call: TRBD1 (6 bases). With 5 bases removed from V and 4 bases from J, the gap between germline ends came to 14 bases. The germline gives CDR1 LGHNT, CDR2 FRNRAP. This CDR3 comprises 14 residues. The CDR3: CASGEQGVGETQYF. DNA for the CDR3: TGTGCTAGTGGTGAACAGGGTGTCGGAGAGACCCAGTACTTC.

This clone was counted only a few times. This chain links TRBV4-1 with TRBJ1-6; no definite D call. V was trimmed by 2 bases and J by 10 bases, leaving 12 bases between them. CDR1 MGHRA and CDR2 YSYEKL come from the germline V gene. This CDR3 has 14 amino acids. The CDR3 coding sequence is TGCGCCAGCAGCCAAAAGGCTAGGTCGTCACCCCTCCACTTT. Amino acid sequence: CASSQKARSSPLHF.

The CDR3 reads CASSELGMNTEAFF. CDR3 DNA sequence: TGTGCCAGCAGTGAATTGGGTATGAACACTGAAGCTTTCTTT. The chain combines TRBV2 with TRBJ1-1; D gene ambiguous. This CDR3 contains 14 residues. CDR1 is SNHLY and CDR2 is FYNNEI in the germline V gene. V was pared by 2 bases and J by 0 bases, with 7 bases between.

The CDR3, as DNA: TGTGCCACCCAACGTAGAGGGGCCAACGTCCTGACTTTC. As protein: CATQRRGANVLTF. The chain employs TRBV6-5 and TRBJ2-6; D unclear. Germline V gene data show CDR1 as MNHEY and CDR2 as SVGAGI. CDR3 length equals 13 residues. The V gene lost 10 bases and the J gene lost 4 bases, with 11 bases spanning the gap.

The CDR3 DNA sequence: TGTGCCAGCAGTTACGCGCCAGGTAACTACGAGCAGTACTTC. Its protein product is CASSYAPGNYEQYF. This chain joins TRBV6-5 and TRBJ2-7; D gene ambiguous. Trimming pared 2 bases from V and 3 bases from J, leaving 11 bases between. The CDR3 spans 14 residues. The germline V gene has CDR1 MNHEY and CDR2 SVGAGI.